Each of the 13 T cell receptor beta chains below was sequenced from the same sample in a study of cytomegalovirus exposure and HLA in healthy donors. Vbeta (60) and Jbeta (13) primers were used in the PCR. Sequencing was performed with immunoSEQ multiplex PCR; in TCRdb, only in-frame clones are kept and a portion is missing. The sample lists approximately 140,000 clones; around 77% were seen once. The sequencing input was PBMCs. The source of these receptors is a woman aged 50 to 60 in good health and CMV-seronegative.

The gene calls are TRBV5-4 and TRBJ1-2; D is perhaps TRBD1 (6 bases). The CDR3 is 14 amino acids. The ends were cut back, 0 bases at V and 7 bases at J, with 13 bases in the middle. Germline V lookup: CDR1 SGHNT, CDR2 YYREEE (reference sequence). DNA of the CDR3: TGTGCCAGCAGCTTGGACCCCAGGGGCGGTGGCTACACCTTC. The encoded protein is CASSLDPRGGGYTF.

V is TRBV6-6 and J is TRBJ1-6; maybe TRBD1 (6 bases). V was trimmed by 0 bases and J by 7 bases, leaving 10 bases between them. The germline gives CDR1 MNHNY, CDR2 SVGAGI (reference sequence). This CDR3 spans 15 amino acids. Here the CDR3 DNA reads TGTGCCAGCAGTTACTCAGGACAGACGAATTCACCCCTCCACTTT. Protein: CASSYSGQTNSPLHF.

This CDR3 is CASMDGTGYNEQFF. The CDR3 DNA sequence: TGTGCCAGCATGGATGGGACAGGGTACAATGAGCAGTTCTTC. The chain employs TRBV5-4 and TRBJ2-1, with TRBD1 identical over 9 bases. V lost 6 bases and J lost 4; bases outside the gene matches: 5. The CDR3 consists of 14 residues. Germline V lookup: CDR1 SGHNT, CDR2 YYREEE (reference sequence).

This chain connects TRBV7-6 to TRBJ1-2; 7 bases fit TRBD1. CDR3 length equals 15 residues. Germline V CDR1 and CDR2: SGHVS, FNYEAQ. With V trimmed by 5 bases and J by 3 bases, 9 bases remained unmatched. In nucleotides, the CDR3 is TGTGCCAGCAGCCCACGGCAGGGGGGCTACTATGGCTACACCTTC. Its translation: CASSPRQGGYYGYTF.

The rearrangement links TRBV7-6 to TRBJ1-2; D ambiguous. Germline CDR1 is SGHVS and CDR2 is FNYEAQ. CDR3 length: 14 residues. V lost 1 base, J lost 4 bases, and 10 bases lay in between. CDR3: CASSLGSGIYGYTF. CDR3 sequence (DNA): TGTGCCAGCAGCTTAGGTTCCGGGATCTATGGCTACACCTTC.

The rearrangement uses TRBV4-1 and TRBJ2-5; 13 bases line up with TRBD2. Germline loops: CDR1 MGHRA, CDR2 YSYEKL. J was trimmed by 1 base and V by 3 bases; bases with no gene match: 2. This CDR3 region has 16 residues. The CDR3 DNA follows: TGCGCCAGCAGCCACACTAGCGGGGGGGCCCAAGAGACCCAGTACTTC. It yields the protein CASSHTSGGAQETQYF.

The V and J genes are TRBV7-9 and TRBJ2-7, with D hard to call. This CDR3 spans 13 amino acids. The germline V gene encodes CDR1 SEHNR and CDR2 FQNEAQ (reference sequence). V lost 1 base to trimming and J lost 4 bases, with 8 bases between them. CDR3 protein: CASSLDGVYEQYF. DNA for the CDR3: TGTGCCAGCAGCTTAGATGGAGTTTACGAGCAGTACTTC.

The chain employs TRBV2 and TRBJ1-5, with 12 bases fitting TRBD1. CDR3 length: 14 residues. Germline CDR1 reads SNHLY; CDR2 reads FYNNEI. V was clipped by 7 bases and J by 7 bases; unmatched bases: 5. The CDR3 coding sequence is TGTGCCAGCACCGGGACAGGGGGCGGACAGCCCCAGCATTTT. It codes for CASTGTGGGQPQHF. The complete variable domain, with remaining parts taken from reference TRBV2 and TRBJ1-5, reads EPEVTQTPSHQVTQMGQEVILRCVPISNHLYFYWYRQILGQKVEFLVSFYNNEISEKSEIFDDQFSVERPDGSNFTLKIRSTKLEDSAMYFCASTGTGGGQPQHFGDGTRLSIL.

The rearrangement links TRBV30 to TRBJ2-3; 7 bases are shared with TRBD1. CDR3 length: 13 amino acids. V lost 5 bases to trimming and J lost 2 bases; unmatched junction nucleotides: 4. CDR1 and CDR2 (germline): GTSNPN, SVGIG (reference sequence). In nucleotides, the CDR3 is TGTGCCTGGCGACAGGGCCTCACAGATACGCAGTATTTT. Encoded protein: CAWRQGLTDTQYF.

The V gene is TRBV30, the J gene TRBJ1-2; D unclear. In germline, CDR1 is GTSNPN, CDR2 SVGIG (reference sequence). The CDR3 contains 14 residues. Trimming removed 0 bases from V and 1 base from J, with 9 bases in between. This chain's CDR3 is CAWSVREGNYGYTF. The CDR3 bases are TGTGCCTGGAGTGTGCGGGAGGGTAACTATGGCTACACCTTC.

J is TRBJ1-6 and V is TRBV11-2; D remains unclear. The germline CDR1 and CDR2 sequences are SGHAT and FQNNGV. The ends were cut back, 5 bases at V and 1 base at J, with 9 bases in the middle. The CDR3 has 15 residues. CDR3 in amino acids: CASSPVISYNSPLHF. CDR3 nucleotides: TGTGCCAGCAGCCCCGTTATTTCCTATAATTCACCCCTCCACTTT.

The chain couples TRBV29-1 to TRBJ2-2, with 7 nucleotides matching TRBD1. The CDR3 covers 15 residues. The junction had 9 bases not matched to a gene; V was cut back by 3 bases and J by 5 bases. Germline-derived CDR1 and CDR2 are SQVTM and ANQGSEA. CDR3 nucleotides: TGCAGCGTTGAGGGGCCGGGACAGAGGACCGGGGAGCTGTTTTTT. It encodes CSVEGPGQRTGELFF.

About this clone: Compared with germline, one end of the junction differs, possibly owing to a read error. This rearrangement joins TRBV7-9 to TRBJ1-1; D remains unclear. Germline V gene sequence: CDR1 SEHNR, CDR2 FQNEAQ (reference sequence). The CDR3 spans 17 residues. The CDR3 region is CSSSSRSLRVRNTEAFF. Written as DNA, the CDR3 is TGTTCCAGCAGCTCGAGAAGCCTCCGGGTTCGGAACACTGAAGCTTTCTTT.